This is a list of T cell receptor beta chains from one sample in a study of technical replicates of blood from a handful of donors. TCRdb's copy holds only in-frame clones and misses some; the assay was immunoSEQ multiplex PCR. Among about 70,000 clones, about nine tenths were seen once, and the ten largest hold 0.41%. The sample consisted of T cells isolated from PBMCs. The receptors originated from a human donor in good health. Both conserved end residues are part of each CDR3. D genes are given only for firm matches. The listing skips clone size in some rows; elsewhere it reads once, few, many or a size class.

abundance,d_gene,j_gene,v_gene,CDR3nt,CDR3aa
NA,NA,TRBJ1-1,TRBV20-1,TGCAGTGCGCAGGAGGGGAAAGCTTTCTTT,CSAQEGKAFF
NA,NA,TRBJ1-5,TRBV18,TGTGCCAGCTCACTGTCTGAGAGCAATCAGCCCCAGCATTTT,CASSLSESNQPQHF
NA,TRBD1,TRBJ1-5,TRBV28,TGTGCCAGCAGTCGGGACAGTACAGTAGATCAGCCCCAGCATTTT,CASSRDSTVDQPQHF
NA,TRBD2,TRBJ2-1,TRBV2,TGTGCCAGCAATAAGCTAGCGGACCTCGGTGAGCAGTTCTTC,CASNKLADLGEQFF
once,TRBD1,TRBJ2-1,TRBV6-6,TGTGCCAGCAGTTCCCGACAGGGGGAGCAGTTCTTC,CASSSRQGEQFF
NA,TRBD1,TRBJ1-4,TRBV5-5,TGTGCCAGCAGCCCGACAGGGTCTTGGGAAAAACTGTTTTTT,CASSPTGSWEKLFF
NA,NA,TRBJ2-1,TRBV5-1,TGCGCCAGCAGCGTTTACCCGGGGAACAATGAGCAGTTCTTC,CASSVYPGNNEQFF
once,NA,TRBJ2-7,TRBV13,TGTGCCAGCAGCGTCGGGACTCCCGGGGACGAGCAGTACTTC,CASSVGTPGDEQYF
NA,NA,TRBJ1-1,TRBV28,TGTGCCAGCAGGGGGGCAGTGAACACTGAAGCTTTCTTT,CASRGAVNTEAFF
NA,TRBD1,TRBJ2-7,TRBV5-1,TGCGCCAGCAGCTTGGGCATGGGACAGGGGTTCGAGCAGTACTTC,CASSLGMGQGFEQYF
NA,NA,TRBJ1-1,TRBV11-3,TGTGCCAGCAGCTTAGGACAGAAAAACACTGAAGCTTTCTTT,CASSLGQKNTEAFF
NA,NA,TRBJ1-5,TRBV5-6,TGTGCCAGCAGCTTAGCGCGAGCGGGGCAGCCCCAGCATTTT,CASSLARAGQPQHF
once,TRBD1,TRBJ2-7,TRBV5-6,TGTGCCAGCAGCTGGAGGGACAGGGGGAACTACGAGCAGTACTTC,CASSWRDRGNYEQYF
NA,NA,TRBJ2-2,TRBV15,TGTGCCACCAGCGGGGAGACTAGACCCACCGGGGAGCTGTTTTTT,CATSGETRPTGELFF
many,NA,TRBJ1-1,TRBV4-3,TGCGCCAGCAGCCAAGTCTTGTTTCTTAGGAACACTGAAGCTTTCTTT,CASSQVLFLRNTEAFF
NA,TRBD1,TRBJ1-5,TRBV2,TGTGCCAGCTTGGGGGCGACAGGGGGCTTGGAGAATCAGCCCCAGCATTTT,CASLGATGGLENQPQHF
NA,NA,TRBJ2-1,TRBV4-2,TGTGCCAGCAGCCAGCTAGCGAGAAGCTTCAATGAGCAGTTCTTC,CASSQLARSFNEQFF
NA,TRBD2,TRBJ2-1,TRBV7-6,TGTGCCAGCAGAGATTTGGGGACTAGCGGTATCCTGCAGTACAATGAGCAGTTCTTC,CASRDLGTSGILQYNEQFF
NA,TRBD2,TRBJ2-1,TRBV30,TGTGCCTGGAGTGTGACTAGCGGGTACAATGAGCAGTTCTTC,CAWSVTSGYNEQFF
few,NA,TRBJ2-7,TRBV11-3,TGTGCCAGCAGCCCAATCTTGAAATTGAGCGACGAGCAGTACTTC,CASSPILKLSDEQYF
NA,TRBD1,TRBJ1-5,TRBV18,TGTGCCAGCTCACCGGACAGGGCCTTCAGCAATCAGCCCCAGCATTTT,CASSPDRAFSNQPQHF
NA,TRBD1,TRBJ1-5,TRBV10-1,TGCGCCACTACAGGGGGCGGCCAGCCCCAGCATTTT,CATTGGGQPQHF
NA,TRBD1,TRBJ1-5,TRBV5-8,TGTGCCAGCAGCCTGACAGGGAGCAATCAGCCCCAGCATTTT,CASSLTGSNQPQHF
NA,TRBD1,TRBJ1-5,TRBV11-2,TGTGCCAGCAGCTTATCGGACAGGAATCAGCCCCAGCATTTT,CASSLSDRNQPQHF
NA,NA,TRBJ1-1,TRBV6-5,TGTGCCAGCAGTTACAGAGGATCTGAAGCTTTCTTT,CASSYRGSEAFF
NA,TRBD1,TRBJ2-7,TRBV6-6,TGTGCCAGCAGTCGACAGGGGGCTTGGGAGCAGTACTTC,CASSRQGAWEQYF